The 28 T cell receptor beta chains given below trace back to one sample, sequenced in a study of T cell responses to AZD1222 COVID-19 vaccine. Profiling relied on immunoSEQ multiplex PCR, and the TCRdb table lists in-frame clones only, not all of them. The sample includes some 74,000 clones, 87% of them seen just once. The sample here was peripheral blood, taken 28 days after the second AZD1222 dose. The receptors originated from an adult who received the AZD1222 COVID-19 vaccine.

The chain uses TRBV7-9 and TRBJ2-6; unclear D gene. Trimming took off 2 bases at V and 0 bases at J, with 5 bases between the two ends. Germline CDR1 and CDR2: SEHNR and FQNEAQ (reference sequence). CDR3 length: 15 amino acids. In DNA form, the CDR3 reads TGTGCCAGCAGCTTAAGAGGCTCTGGGGCCAACGTCCTGACTTTC. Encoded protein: CASSLRGSGANVLTF.

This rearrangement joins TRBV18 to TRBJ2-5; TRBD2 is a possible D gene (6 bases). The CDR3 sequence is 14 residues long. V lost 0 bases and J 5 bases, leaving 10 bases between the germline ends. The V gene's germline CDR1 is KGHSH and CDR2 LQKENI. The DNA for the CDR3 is TGTGCCAGCTCACCACCGGAGGGCCGGGAGACCCAGTACTTC. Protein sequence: CASSPPEGRETQYF.

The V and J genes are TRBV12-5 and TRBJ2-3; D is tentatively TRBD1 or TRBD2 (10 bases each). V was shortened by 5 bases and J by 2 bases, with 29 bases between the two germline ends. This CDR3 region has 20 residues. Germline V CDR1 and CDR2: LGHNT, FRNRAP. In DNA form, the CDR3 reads TGTGCTAGTGGTGCCGGGACAGGGGTTTTGACTAGCGGGTCCACAGATACGCAGTATTTT. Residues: CASGAGTGVLTSGSTDTQYF.

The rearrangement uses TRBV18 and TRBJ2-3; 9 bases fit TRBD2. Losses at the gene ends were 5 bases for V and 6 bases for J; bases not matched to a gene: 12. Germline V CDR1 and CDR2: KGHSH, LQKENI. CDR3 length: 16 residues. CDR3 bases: TGTGCCAGCTCAGCCCCGGCGGCGGGAGGGAGGGATACGCAGTATTTT. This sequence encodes CASSAPAAGGRDTQYF.

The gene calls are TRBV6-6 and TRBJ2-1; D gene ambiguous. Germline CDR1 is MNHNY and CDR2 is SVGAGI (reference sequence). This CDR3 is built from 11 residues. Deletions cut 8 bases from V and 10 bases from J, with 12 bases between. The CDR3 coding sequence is TGTGCCAGCTCGAAGTTACAAGAGCAGTTCTTC. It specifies CASSKLQEQFF.

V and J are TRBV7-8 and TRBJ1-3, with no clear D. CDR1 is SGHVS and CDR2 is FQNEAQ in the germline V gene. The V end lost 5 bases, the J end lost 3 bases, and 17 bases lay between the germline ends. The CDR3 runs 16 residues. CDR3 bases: TGTGCCAGCAGCCCTCCCTACACCGAGGGTGGAAACACCATATATTTT. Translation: CASSPPYTEGGNTIYF.

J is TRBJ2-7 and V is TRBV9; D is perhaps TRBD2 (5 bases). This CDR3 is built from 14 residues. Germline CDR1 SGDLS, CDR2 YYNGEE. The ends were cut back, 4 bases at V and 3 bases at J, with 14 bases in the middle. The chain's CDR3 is CASSPREINYEQYF. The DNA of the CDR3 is TGTGCCAGCAGCCCCCGGGAAATAAACTACGAGCAGTACTTC.

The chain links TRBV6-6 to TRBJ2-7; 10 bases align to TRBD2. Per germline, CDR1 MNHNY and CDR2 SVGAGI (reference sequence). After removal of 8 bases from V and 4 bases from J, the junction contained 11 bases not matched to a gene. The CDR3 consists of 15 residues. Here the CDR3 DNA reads TGTGCCAGCTCCCCCCCCCGGACTAGCGGTTACGAGCAGTACTTC. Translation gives CASSPPRTSGYEQYF.

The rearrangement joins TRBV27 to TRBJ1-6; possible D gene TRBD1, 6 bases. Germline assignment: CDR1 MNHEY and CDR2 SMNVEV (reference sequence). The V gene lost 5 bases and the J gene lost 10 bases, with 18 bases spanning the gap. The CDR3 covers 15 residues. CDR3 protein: CASSPGAKGYSPLHF. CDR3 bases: TGTGCCAGCAGTCCGGGGGCCAAGGGTTACTCACCCCTCCACTTT.

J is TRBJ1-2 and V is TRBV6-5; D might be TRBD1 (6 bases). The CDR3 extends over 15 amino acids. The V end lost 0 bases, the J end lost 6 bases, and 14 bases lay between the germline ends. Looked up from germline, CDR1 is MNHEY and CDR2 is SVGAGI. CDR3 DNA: TGTGCCAGCAGTTACTCTCTGGTGGAGGGGGATGGCTACACCTTC. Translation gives CASSYSLVEGDGYTF.

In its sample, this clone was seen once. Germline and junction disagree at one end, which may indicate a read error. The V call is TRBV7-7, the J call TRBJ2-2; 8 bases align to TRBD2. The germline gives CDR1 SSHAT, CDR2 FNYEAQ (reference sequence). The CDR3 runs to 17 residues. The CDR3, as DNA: TGTGCTAGCAGCTCCGGACAGCTAGCGGGTTACACCGGGGAGCTGTTTTTT. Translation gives CASSSGQLAGYTGELFF.

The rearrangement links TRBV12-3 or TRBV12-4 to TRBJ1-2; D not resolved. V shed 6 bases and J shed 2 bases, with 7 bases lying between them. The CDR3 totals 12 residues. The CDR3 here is CASSRTNYGYTF. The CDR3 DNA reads TGTGCCAGCAGCAGAACAAACTATGGCTACACCTTC.

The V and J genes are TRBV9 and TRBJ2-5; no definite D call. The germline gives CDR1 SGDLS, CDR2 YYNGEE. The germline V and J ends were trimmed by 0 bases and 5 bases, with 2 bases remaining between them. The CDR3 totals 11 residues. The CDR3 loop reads CASSVDETQYF. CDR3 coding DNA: TGTGCCAGCAGCGTAGATGAGACCCAGTACTTC.

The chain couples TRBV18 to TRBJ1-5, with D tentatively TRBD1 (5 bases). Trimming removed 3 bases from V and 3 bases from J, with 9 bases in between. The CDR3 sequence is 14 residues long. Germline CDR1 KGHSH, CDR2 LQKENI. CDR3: CASSPSGDNQPQHF. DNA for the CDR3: TGTGCCAGCTCACCCTCGGGGGACAATCAGCCCCAGCATTTT. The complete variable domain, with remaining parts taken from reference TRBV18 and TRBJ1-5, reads NAGVMQNPRHLVRRRGQEARLRCSPMKGHSHVYWYRQLPEEGLKFMVYLQKENIIDESGMPKERFSAEFPKEGPSILRIQQVVRGDSAAYFCASSPSGDNQPQHFGDGTRLSIL.

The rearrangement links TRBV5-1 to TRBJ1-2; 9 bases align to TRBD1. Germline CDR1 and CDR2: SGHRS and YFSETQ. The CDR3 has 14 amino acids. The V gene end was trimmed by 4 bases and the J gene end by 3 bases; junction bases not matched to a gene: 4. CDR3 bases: TGCGCCAGCAGCCTGGGACAGGGCGACTATGGCTACACCTTC. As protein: CASSLGQGDYGYTF. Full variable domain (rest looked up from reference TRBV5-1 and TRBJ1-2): KAGVTQTPRYLIKTRGQQVTLSCSPISGHRSVSWYQQTPGQGLQFLFEYFSETQRNKGNFPGRFSGRQFSNSRSEMNVSTLELGDSALYLCASSLGQGDYGYTFGSGTRLTVV.

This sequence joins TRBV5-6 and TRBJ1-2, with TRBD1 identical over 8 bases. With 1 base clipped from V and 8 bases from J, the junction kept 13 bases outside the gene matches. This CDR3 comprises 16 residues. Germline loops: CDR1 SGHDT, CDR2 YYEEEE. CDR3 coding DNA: TGTGCCAGCAGCTTGAATGTAGGACAGGGTAATAGCGGCTACACCTTC. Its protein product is CASSLNVGQGNSGYTF.

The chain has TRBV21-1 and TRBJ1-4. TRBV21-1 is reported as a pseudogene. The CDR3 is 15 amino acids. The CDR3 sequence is CASSKFTGEGEKLFF. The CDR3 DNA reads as TGTGCCAGCAGCAAATTCACGGGGGAGGGTGAAAAACTGTTTTTT.

CDR3 sequence (DNA): TGCGCCAGCAGTCCGGCAGACAGGCTTAGTGAAAAACTGTTTTTT. The encoded protein is CASSPADRLSEKLFF. The rearrangement uses TRBV10-1 and TRBJ1-4, with D tentatively TRBD1 (6 bases). Germline loops: CDR1 WNHNN, CDR2 SYGVQD (reference sequence). The V and J ends lost 5 bases and 7 bases respectively, with 17 bases between them. This CDR3 comprises 15 residues.

CDR3 region: CASSVVGVGAGELFF. The CDR3 region has the DNA TGTGCCAGCAGCGTAGTGGGGGTAGGGGCCGGGGAGCTGTTTTTT. V and J are TRBV9 and TRBJ2-2; D is tentatively TRBD1 or TRBD2 (5 bases each). Between the trimmed V and J ends, which lost 0 bases and 6 bases, there was a span of 12 bases. The CDR3 spans 15 residues. In germline, CDR1 is SGDLS, CDR2 YYNGEE.

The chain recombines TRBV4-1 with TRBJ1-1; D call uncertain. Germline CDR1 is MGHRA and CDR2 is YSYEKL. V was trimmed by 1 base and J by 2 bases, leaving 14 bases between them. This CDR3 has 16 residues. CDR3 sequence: CASSQGPRSYNTEAFF. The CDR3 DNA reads TGCGCCAGCAGCCAAGGCCCGCGTAGTTATAACACTGAAGCTTTCTTT.

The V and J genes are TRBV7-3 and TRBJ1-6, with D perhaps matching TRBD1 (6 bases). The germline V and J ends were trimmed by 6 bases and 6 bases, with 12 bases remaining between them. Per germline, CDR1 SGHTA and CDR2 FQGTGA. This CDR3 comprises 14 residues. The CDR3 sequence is CASSLGGANSPLHF. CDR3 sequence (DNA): TGTGCCAGCAGTCTCGGGGGCGCTAATTCACCCCTCCACTTT.

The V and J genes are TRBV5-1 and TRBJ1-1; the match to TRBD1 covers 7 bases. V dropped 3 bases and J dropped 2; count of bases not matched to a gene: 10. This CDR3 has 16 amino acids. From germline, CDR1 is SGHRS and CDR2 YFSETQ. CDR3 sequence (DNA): TGCGCCAGCAGCTCGGGACAGCAATTGGAAAACACTGAAGCTTTCTTT. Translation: CASSSGQQLENTEAFF.

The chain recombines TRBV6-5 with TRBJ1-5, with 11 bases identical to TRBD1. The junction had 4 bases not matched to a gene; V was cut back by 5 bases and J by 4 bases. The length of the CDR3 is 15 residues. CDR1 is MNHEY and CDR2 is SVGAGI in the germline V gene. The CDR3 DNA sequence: TGTGCCAGCAGTCCCCGGGACAGGGGGAATCAGCCCCAGCATTTT. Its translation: CASSPRDRGNQPQHF.

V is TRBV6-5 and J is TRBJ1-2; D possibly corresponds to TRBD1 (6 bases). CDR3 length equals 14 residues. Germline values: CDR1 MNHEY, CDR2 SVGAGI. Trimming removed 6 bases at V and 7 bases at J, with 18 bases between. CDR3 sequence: CASRMGNRVFGYTF. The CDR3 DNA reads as TGTGCCAGCAGAATGGGGAACAGGGTATTTGGCTACACCTTC.

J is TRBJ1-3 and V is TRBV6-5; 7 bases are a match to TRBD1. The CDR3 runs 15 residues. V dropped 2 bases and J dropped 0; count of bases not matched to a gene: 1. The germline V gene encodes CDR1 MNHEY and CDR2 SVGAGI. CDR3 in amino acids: CASSYRTGSGNTIYF. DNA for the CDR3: TGTGCCAGCAGTTACCGGACAGGCTCTGGAAACACCATATATTTT.

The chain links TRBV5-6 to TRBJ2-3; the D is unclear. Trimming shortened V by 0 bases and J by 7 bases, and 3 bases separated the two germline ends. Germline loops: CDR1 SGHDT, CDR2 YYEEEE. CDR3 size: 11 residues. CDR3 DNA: TGTGCCAGCAGCTTGGCAAATACGCAGTATTTT. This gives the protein CASSLANTQYF.

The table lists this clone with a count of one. CDR3 bases: TGTGCCAGCAGTCGGACCGGGACAGGGGCTCCCGAGCAGTACTTC. It specifies CASSRTGTGAPEQYF. The chain carries TRBV6-5 and TRBJ2-7; 10 positions agree with TRBD1. This CDR3 comprises 15 residues. Germline trimming cut 5 bases from V and 6 bases from J; bases unmatched to any gene: 10. The germline CDR1 and CDR2 sequences are MNHEY and SVGAGI.

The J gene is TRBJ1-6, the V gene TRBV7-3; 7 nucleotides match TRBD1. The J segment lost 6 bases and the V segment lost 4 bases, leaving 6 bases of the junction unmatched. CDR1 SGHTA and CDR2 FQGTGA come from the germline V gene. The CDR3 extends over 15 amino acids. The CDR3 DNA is TGTGCCAGCAGCTCGGGACAGACTTCTAATTCACCCCTCCACTTT. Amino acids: CASSSGQTSNSPLHF.